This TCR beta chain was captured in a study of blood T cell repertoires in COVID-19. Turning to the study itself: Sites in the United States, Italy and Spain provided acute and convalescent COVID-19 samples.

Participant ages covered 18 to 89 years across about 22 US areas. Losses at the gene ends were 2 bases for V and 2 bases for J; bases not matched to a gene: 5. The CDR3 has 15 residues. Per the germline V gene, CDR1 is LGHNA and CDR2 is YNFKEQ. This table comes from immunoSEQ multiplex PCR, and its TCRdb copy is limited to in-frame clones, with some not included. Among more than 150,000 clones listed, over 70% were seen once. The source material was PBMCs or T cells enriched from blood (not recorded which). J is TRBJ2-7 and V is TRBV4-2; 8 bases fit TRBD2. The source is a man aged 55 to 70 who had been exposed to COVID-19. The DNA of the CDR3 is TGTGCCAGCAGCCAAAGGCGGGGGGACACCTACGAGCAGTACTTC. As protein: CASSQRRGDTYEQYF.